A single T cell receptor (beta chain) is shown here with its context. Its specificity is unknown. The sample comes from a study of early T cells in non-severe SARS-CoV-2 infection. There are 15 residues in the CDR3. Trimming removed 0 bases from V and 0 bases from J, with 7 bases in between. Germline V lookup: CDR1 SGDLS, CDR2 YYNGEE. Findings and caveats of the study: Matching results from VDJdb favored anti-spike CD8 responses, leaving private and CD4 specificities undetected.

One entry per CDR3 protein results from TCRdb running MiXCR on the 5' RACE reads. The top ten hold around a fifth of the sample, which has some 120,000 distinct CDR3 sequences, about 15% seen once. The chain uses TRBV9 and TRBJ1-5; D might be TRBD1 (6 bases). The sample consisted of whole blood. The TCR was taken from an adult who was a healthcare worker with PCR-confirmed SARS-CoV-2 infection or an uninfected control (not recorded which). This chain's CDR3 is CASSVGQDSNQPQHF. The CDR3 DNA reads TGTGCCAGCAGCGTAGGACAGGATAGCAATCAGCCCCAGCATTTT. Complete variable domain (other parts from reference TRBV9 and TRBJ1-5): DSGVTQTPKHLITATGQRVTLRCSPRSGDLSVYWYQQSLDQGLQFLIQYYNGEERAKGNILERFSAQQFPDLHSELNLSSLELGDSALYFCASSVGQDSNQPQHFGDGTRLSIL.